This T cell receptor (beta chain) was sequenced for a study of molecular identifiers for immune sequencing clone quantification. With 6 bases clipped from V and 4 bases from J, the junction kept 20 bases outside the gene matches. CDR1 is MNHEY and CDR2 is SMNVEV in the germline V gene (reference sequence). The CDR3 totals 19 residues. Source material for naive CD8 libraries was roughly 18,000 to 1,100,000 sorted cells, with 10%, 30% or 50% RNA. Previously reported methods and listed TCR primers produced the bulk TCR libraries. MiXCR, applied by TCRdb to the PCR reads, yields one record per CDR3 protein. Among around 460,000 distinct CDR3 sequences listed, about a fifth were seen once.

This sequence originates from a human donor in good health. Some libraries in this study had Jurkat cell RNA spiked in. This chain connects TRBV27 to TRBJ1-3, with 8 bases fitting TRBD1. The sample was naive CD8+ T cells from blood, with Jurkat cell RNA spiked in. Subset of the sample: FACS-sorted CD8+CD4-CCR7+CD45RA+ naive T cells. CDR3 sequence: CASRETGTGKDPLGNTIYF. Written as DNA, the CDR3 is TGTGCCAGCAGGGAGACCGGGACAGGAAAAGACCCACTCGGAAACACCATATATTTT.